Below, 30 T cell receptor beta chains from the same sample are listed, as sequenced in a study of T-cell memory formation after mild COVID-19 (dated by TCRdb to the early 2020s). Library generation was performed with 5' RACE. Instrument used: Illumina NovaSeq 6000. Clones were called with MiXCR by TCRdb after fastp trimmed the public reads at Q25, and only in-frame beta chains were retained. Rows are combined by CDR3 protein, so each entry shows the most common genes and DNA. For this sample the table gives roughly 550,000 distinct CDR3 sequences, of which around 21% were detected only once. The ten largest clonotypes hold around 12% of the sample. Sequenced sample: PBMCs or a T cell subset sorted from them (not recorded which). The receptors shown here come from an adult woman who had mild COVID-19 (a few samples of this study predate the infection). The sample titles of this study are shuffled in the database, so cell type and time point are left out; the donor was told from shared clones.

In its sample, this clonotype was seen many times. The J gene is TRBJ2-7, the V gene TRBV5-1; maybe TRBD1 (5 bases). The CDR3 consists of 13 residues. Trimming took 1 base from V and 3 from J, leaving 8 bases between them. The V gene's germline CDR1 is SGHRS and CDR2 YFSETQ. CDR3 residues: CASSLLQGYEQYF. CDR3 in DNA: TGCGCCAGCAGCTTGTTGCAGGGCTACGAGCAGTACTTC.

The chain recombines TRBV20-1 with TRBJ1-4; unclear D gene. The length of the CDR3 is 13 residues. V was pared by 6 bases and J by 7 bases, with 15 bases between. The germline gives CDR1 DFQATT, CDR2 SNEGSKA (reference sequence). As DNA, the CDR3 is TGCAGTGCCCAAACGGAAATAGGTGAAAAACTGTTTTTT. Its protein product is CSAQTEIGEKLFF.

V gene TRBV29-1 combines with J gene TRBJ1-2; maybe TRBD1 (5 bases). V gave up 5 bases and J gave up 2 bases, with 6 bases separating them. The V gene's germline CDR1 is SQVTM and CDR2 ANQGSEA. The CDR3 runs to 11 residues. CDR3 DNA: TGCAGCGTTCAGGGAAACTATGGCTACACCTTC. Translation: CSVQGNYGYTF.

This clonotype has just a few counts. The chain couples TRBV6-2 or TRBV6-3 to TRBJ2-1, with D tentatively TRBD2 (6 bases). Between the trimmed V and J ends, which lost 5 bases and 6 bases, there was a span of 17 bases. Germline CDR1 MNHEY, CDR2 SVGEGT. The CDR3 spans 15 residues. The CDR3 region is CASSLGLLRGNEQFF. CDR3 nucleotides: TGTGCCAGCAGTCTGGGACTCCTAAGGGGCAATGAGCAGTTCTTC.

CDR3 nucleotide sequence: TGTGCCTGGAGTGTATTGCGCTACGAGCAGTACTTC. It specifies CAWSVLRYEQYF. The V gene is TRBV30, the J gene TRBJ2-7, with D unclear. Trimming left V 0 bases short and J 3 bases short, with 6 bases between. Germline V gene sequence: CDR1 GTSNPN, CDR2 SVGIG (reference sequence). CDR3 length: 12 amino acids.

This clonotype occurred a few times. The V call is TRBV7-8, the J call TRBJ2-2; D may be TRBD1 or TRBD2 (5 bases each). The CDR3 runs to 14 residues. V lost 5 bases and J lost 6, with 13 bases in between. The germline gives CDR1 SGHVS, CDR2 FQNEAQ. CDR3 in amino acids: CASSTGRLAGELFF. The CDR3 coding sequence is TGTGCCAGCAGCACGGGACGCCTGGCCGGGGAGCTGTTTTTT.

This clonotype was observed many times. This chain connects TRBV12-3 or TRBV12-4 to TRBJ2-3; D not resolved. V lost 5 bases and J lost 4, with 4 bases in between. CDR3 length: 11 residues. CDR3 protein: CASSGADTQYF. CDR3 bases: TGTGCCAGCAGTGGTGCAGATACGCAGTATTTT.

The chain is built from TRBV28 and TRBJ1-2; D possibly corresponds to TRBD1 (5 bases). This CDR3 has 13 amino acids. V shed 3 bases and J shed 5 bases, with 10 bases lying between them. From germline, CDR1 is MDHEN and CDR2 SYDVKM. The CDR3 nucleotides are TGTGCCAGCAGTTTGAGAGAGGGGTATGGCTACACCTTC. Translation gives CASSLREGYGYTF.

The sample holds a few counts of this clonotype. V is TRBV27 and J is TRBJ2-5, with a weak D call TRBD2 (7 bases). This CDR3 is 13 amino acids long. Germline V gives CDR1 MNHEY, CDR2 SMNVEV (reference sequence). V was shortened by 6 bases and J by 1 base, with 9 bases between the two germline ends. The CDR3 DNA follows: TGTGCCAGCAGGGGGGGGCTCCAAGAGACCCAGTACTTC. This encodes CASRGGLQETQYF.

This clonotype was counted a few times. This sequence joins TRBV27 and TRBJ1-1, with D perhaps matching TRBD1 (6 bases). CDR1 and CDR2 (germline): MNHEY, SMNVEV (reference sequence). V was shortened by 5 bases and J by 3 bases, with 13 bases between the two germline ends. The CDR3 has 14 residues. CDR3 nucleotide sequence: TGTGCCAGCAGTCCCGGGGGGCACTACACTGAAGCTTTCTTT. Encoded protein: CASSPGGHYTEAFF.

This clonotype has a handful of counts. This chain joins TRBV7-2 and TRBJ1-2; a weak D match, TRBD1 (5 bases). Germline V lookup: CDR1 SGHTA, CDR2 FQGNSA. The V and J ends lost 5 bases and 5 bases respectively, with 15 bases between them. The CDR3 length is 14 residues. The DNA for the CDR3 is TGTGCCAGCAGCCGTGACGGGGCAGGGTATGGCTACACCTTC. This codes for CASSRDGAGYGYTF.

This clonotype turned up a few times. The CDR3 DNA reads TGCGCCAGCAGACGCGGACTAGCGGCCTCCTACGAGCAGTACTTC. Translating it yields CASRRGLAASYEQYF. The genes are TRBV4-3 and TRBJ2-7, with 10 bases that match TRBD2. The CDR3 length is 15 residues. The junction had 5 bases not matched to a gene; V was cut back by 6 bases and J by 0 bases. Germline CDR1 and CDR2: LGHNA and YSLEER.

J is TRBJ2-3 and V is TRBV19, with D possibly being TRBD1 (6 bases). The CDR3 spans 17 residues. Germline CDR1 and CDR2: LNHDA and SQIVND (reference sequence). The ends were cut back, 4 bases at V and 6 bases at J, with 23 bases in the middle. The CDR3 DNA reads TGTGCCAGTAGTAAAAACGCCGGAACAGGGCCGACGGATACGCAGTATTTT. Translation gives CASSKNAGTGPTDTQYF.

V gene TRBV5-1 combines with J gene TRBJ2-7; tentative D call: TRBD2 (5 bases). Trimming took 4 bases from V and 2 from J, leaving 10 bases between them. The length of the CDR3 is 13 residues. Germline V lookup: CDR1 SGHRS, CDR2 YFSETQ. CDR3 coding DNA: TGCGCCAGCAGCGAGGGATCCGCCTACGAGCAGTACTTC. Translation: CASSEGSAYEQYF.

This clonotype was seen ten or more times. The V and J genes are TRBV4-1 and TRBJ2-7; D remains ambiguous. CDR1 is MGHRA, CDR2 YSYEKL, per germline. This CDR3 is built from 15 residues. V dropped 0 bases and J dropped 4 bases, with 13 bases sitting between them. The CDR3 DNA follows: TGCGCCAGCAGCCAAGAGGCCGCACCGGGTTACGAGCAGTACTTC. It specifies CASSQEAAPGYEQYF.

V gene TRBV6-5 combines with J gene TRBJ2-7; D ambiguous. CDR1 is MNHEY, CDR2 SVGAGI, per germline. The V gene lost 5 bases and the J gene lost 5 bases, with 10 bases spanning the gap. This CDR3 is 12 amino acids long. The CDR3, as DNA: TGTGCCAGCAGTAGTGGCCGTAACGAGCAGTACTTC. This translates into CASSSGRNEQYF.

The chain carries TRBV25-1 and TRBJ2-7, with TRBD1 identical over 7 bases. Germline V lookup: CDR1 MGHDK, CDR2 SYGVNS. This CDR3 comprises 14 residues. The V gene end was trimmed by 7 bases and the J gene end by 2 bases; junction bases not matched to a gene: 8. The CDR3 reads CASTPGDRPYEQYF. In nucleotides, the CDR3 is TGTGCCAGCACCCCAGGGGACAGACCCTACGAGCAGTACTTC.

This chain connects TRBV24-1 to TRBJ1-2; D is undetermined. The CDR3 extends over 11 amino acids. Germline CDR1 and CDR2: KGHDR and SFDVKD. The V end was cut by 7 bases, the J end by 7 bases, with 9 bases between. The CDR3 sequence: CATSSGAGYTF. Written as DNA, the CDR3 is TGTGCCACCAGCTCCGGCGCTGGCTACACCTTC.

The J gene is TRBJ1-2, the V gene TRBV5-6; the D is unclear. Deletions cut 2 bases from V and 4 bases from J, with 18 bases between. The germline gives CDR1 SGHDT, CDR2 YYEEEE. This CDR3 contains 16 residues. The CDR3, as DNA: TGTGCCAGCAGCTTAGTTGGTGCAGACCAAACCTATGGCTACACCTTC. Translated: CASSLVGADQTYGYTF.

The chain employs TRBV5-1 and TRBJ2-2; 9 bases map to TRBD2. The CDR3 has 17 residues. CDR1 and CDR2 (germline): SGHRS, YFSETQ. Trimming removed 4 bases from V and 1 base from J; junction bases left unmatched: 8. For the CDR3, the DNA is TGCGCCAGCAGCCCTCGGAGTAGCGGGGGGAACACCGGGGAGCTGTTTTTT. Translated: CASSPRSSGGNTGELFF.

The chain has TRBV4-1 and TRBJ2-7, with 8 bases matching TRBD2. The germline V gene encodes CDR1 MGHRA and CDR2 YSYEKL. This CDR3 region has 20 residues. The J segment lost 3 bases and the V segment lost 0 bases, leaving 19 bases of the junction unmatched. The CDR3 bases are TGCGCCAGCAGCCAAGAAGCGGTAGGAGCGGGGGCCAAGTCCCTCTACGAGCAGTACTTC. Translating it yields CASSQEAVGAGAKSLYEQYF.

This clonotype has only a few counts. The CDR3 loop is CSVTTDSSYEQYF. Here the CDR3 DNA reads TGCAGCGTTACCACAGACAGCTCCTACGAGCAGTACTTC. This sequence joins TRBV29-1 and TRBJ2-7; the D gene is possibly TRBD1 (5 bases). CDR1 is SQVTM, CDR2 ANQGSEA, per germline. Trimming removed 5 bases at V and 0 bases at J, with 11 bases between. This CDR3 is 13 amino acids long.

The chain's CDR3 is CASSSRGGLLEKLFF. The CDR3 nucleotides read TGTGCCAGCAGTTCACGAGGGGGGCTTCTTGAAAAACTGTTTTTT. The gene calls are TRBV27 and TRBJ1-4; a weak D match, TRBD1 (6 bases). CDR3 length equals 15 residues. V lost 4 bases and J 7 bases, leaving 16 bases between the germline ends. Germline-derived CDR1 and CDR2 are MNHEY and SMNVEV (reference sequence).

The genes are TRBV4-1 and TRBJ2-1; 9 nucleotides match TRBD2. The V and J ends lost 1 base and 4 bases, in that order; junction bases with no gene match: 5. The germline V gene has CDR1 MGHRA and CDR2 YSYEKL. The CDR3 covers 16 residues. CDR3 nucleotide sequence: TGCGCCAGCAGCCAAGCTTTTACTAGCGGGTACAATGAGCAGTTCTTC. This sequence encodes CASSQAFTSGYNEQFF.

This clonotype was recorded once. CDR3 in DNA: TGTGCCAGCAGCCGGGGCCGAAGATCATCCTACGAGCAGTACTTC. Translated, it gives CASSRGRRSSYEQYF. The rearrangement joins TRBV3-1 to TRBJ2-7; D is perhaps TRBD1 (5 bases). Trimming shortened V by 4 bases and J by 1 base, and 14 bases separated the two germline ends. The CDR3 loop spans 15 amino acids. Germline loops: CDR1 LGHDT, CDR2 YNNKEL (reference sequence).

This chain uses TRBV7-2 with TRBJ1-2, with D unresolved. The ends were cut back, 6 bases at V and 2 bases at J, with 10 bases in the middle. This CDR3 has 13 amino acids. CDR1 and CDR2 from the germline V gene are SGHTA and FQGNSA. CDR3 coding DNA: TGTGCCAGCAGGGGTCCGTCCAACTATGGCTACACCTTC. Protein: CASRGPSNYGYTF.

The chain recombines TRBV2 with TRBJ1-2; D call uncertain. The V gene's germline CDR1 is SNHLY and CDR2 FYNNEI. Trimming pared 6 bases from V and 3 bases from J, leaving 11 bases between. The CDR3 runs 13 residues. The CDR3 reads CASSEGRDYGYTF. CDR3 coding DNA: TGTGCCAGCAGCGAGGGTCGCGACTATGGCTACACCTTC.

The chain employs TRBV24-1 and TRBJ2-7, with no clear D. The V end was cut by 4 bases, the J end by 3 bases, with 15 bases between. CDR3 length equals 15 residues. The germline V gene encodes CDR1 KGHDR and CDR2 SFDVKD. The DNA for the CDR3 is TGTGCCACCAGTGAGGCCGGACCGTACCACTACGAGCAGTACTTC. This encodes CATSEAGPYHYEQYF.

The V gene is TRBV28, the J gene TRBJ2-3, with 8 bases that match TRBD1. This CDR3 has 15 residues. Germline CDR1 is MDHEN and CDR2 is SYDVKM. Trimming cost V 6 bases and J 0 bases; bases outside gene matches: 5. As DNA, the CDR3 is TGTGCCAGCAGAGGACAGGGAGTTAGCACAGATACGCAGTATTTT. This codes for CASRGQGVSTDTQYF.

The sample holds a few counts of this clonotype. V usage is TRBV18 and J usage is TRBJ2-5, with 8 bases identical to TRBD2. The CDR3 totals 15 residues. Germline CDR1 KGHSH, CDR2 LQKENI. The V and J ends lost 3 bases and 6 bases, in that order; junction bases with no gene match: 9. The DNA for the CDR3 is TGTGCCAGCTCACCGCCCAGCGGGGGATGGAAGACCCAGTACTTC. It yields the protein CASSPPSGGWKTQYF.